Reported below is one T cell receptor (beta chain). Authors' methods: Quantification of nucleated cells was approximated via reference gene primer amplification. Clones were read by immunoSEQ multiplex PCR, and TCRdb kept only the in-frame ones, dropping some. V and J calls and clone size are as listed in that table; D and trimming were resolved from the DNA. The sample includes around 250,000 clones, approximately 82% seen only once; the top ten take 14% to 15%. The study drew participants aged about 18 to 89 years from fewer than 30 US areas. Two negative PCRs, clearance, or symptom resolution had been documented for recovered Cohort 3 donors. This record comes from a study of blood T cell repertoires in COVID-19. This CDR3 has 14 amino acids. The germline V gene encodes CDR1 LNHDA and CDR2 SQIVND (reference sequence). The V and J ends lost 6 bases and 6 bases, in that order; junction bases with no gene match: 6.

The receptor comes from a middle-aged man who had recovered from COVID-19. The specimen was PBMCs or T cells enriched from blood (not recorded which). J is TRBJ2-2 and V is TRBV19, with 8 bases fitting TRBD1. The CDR3 spells CASSQTGEAGELFF. The CDR3 DNA reads TGTGCCAGTAGCCAGACAGGGGAAGCCGGGGAGCTGTTTTTT.